A single sample gave rise to the 5 T cell receptor beta chains below, sequenced in a study of technical replicates of blood from several donors. Repertoires were generated with immunoSEQ multiplex PCR, while TCRdb's copy carries only in-frame clones and drops some. The data contain some 77,000 clones, about 90% of them seen just once; the ten biggest clones take up approximately 0.4%. Source material: T cells isolated from PBMCs. Receptor source: a human donor in good health.

The V call is TRBV4-1, the J call TRBJ2-1; D not certain. Germline CDR1 reads MGHRA; CDR2 reads YSYEKL. The CDR3 is made up of 11 amino acids. Trimming pared 6 bases from V and 5 bases from J, leaving 5 bases between. As DNA, the CDR3 is TGCGCCAGCAGGGAGAACAATGAGCAGTTCTTC. This encodes CASRENNEQFF.

The chain employs TRBV5-1 and TRBJ2-1; maybe TRBD2 (6 bases). V gave up 0 bases and J gave up 4 bases, with 8 bases separating them. This CDR3 comprises 14 residues. Per germline, CDR1 SGHRS and CDR2 YFSETQ. In DNA, the CDR3 is TGCGCCAGCAGCTTGGGCGGGGAGTACAATGAGCAGTTCTTC. This codes for CASSLGGEYNEQFF.

J is TRBJ1-2 and V is TRBV28; 11 bases match TRBD1. V trimming: 5 bases; J trimming: 5 bases; junction bases outside the gene matches: 7. The germline gives CDR1 MDHEN, CDR2 SYDVKM. The CDR3 covers 15 residues. The CDR3 DNA reads TGTGCCAGCAGTCTCCCGGGACAGGGGGTATATGGCTACACCTTC. Its protein product is CASSLPGQGVYGYTF.

This sequence joins TRBV28 and TRBJ1-2; 10 bases match TRBD1. Germline CDR1 reads MDHEN; CDR2 reads SYDVKM. The CDR3 loop spans 14 amino acids. V trimming: 5 bases; J trimming: 6 bases; junction bases outside the gene matches: 6. The CDR3 is CASSLTGGLHGYTF. In DNA form, the CDR3 reads TGTGCCAGCAGTCTGACAGGGGGCCTTCATGGCTACACCTTC.

The V gene is TRBV13, the J gene TRBJ2-7; unclear D gene. With 7 bases removed from V and 0 bases from J, the gap between germline ends came to 7 bases. The germline V gene encodes CDR1 PRHDT and CDR2 FYEKMQ (reference sequence). This CDR3 has 12 amino acids. The CDR3: CASNDNSYEQYF. The CDR3 nucleotides read TGTGCCAGCAACGACAACTCCTACGAGCAGTACTTC.